This TCR beta chain was identified during a study of OX40 agonist ivuxolimab in advanced cancers. The repertoire was sequenced with immunoSEQ multiplex PCR; TCRdb's copy has only in-frame clones and lacks some. Of tens of thousands of clones listed, roughly four fifths were seen once; the top ten hold 0.65% to 0.85%. This CDR3 region has 15 residues. Germline lookup yields CDR1 SGHTA and CDR2 FQGNSA. V lost 1 base, J lost 2 bases, and 3 bases stayed unmatched. The input for sequencing was CD4+ or CD8+ T cells sorted from blood, taken in a trial of the OX40 agonist ivuxolimab. The chain carries TRBV7-2 and TRBJ2-7, with 9 positions matching TRBD2. This clonotype originated in an adult with an advanced solid tumor such as melanoma, head and neck, liver or kidney cancer. The CDR3 spells CASSLERGAPYEQYF. The CDR3 DNA reads as TGTGCCAGCAGCTTAGAGCGGGGGGCCCCCTACGAGCAGTACTTC.